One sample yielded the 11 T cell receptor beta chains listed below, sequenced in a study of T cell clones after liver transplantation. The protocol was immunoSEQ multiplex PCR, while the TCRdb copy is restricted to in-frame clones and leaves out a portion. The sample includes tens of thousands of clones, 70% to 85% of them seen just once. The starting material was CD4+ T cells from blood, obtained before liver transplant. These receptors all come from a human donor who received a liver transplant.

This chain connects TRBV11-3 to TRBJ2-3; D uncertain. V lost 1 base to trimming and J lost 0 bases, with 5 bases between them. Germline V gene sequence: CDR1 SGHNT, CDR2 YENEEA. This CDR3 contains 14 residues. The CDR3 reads CASSLGGSTDTQYF. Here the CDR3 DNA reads TGTGCCAGCAGCTTAGGTGGGAGCACAGATACGCAGTATTTT.

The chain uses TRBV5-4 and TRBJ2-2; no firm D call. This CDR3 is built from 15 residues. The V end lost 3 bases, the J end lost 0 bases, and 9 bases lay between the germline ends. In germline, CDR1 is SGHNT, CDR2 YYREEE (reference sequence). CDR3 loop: CASSYSLANTGELFF. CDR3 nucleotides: TGTGCCAGCAGCTACAGTCTCGCGAACACCGGGGAGCTGTTTTTT.

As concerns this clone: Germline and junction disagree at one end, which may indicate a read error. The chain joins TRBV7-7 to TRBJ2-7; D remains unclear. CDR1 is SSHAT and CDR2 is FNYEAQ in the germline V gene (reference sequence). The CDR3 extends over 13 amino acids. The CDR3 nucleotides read TGTGCTAGCAGCCTCGAGGCCAATTACGAGCAGTACTTC. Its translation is CASSLEANYEQYF.

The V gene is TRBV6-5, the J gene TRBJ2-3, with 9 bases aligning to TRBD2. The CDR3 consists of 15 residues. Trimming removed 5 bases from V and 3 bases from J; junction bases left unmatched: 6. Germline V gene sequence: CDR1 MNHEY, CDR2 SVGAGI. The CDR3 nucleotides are TGTGCCAGCAGTCGGGCGGGGGGGCAAACAGATACGCAGTATTTT. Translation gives CASSRAGGQTDTQYF.

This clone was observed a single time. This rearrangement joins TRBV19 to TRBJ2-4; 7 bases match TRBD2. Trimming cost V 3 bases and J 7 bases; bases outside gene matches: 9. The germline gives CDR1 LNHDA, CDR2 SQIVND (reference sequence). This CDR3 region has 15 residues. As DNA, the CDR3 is TGTGCCAGTAGTATGGTACGGGGAGGGGTGAACATTCAGTACTTC. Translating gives CASSMVRGGVNIQYF.

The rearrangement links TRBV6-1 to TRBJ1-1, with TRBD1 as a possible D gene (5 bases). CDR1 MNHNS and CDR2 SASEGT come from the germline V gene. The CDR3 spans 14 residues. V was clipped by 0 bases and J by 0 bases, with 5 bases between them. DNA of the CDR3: TGTGCCAGCAGTGAAGCGGGGGTGAACACTGAAGCTTTCTTT. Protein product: CASSEAGVNTEAFF.

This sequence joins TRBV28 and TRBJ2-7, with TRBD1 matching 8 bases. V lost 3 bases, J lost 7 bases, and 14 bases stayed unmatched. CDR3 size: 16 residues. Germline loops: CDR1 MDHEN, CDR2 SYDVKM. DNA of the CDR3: TGTGCCAGCAGTTTGACGTCCGGGACAGGCAATGGGGAGCAGTACTTC. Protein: CASSLTSGTGNGEQYF.

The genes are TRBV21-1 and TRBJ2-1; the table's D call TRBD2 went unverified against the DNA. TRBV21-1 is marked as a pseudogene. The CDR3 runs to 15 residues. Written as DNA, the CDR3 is TGTGCCAGCAGCAAAACTAGGATCTTCTACAATGAGCAGTTCTTC. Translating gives CASSKTRIFYNEQFF.

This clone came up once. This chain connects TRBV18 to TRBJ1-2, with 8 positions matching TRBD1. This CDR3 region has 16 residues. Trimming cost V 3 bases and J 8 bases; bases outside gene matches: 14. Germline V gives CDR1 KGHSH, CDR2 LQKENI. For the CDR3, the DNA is TGTGCCAGCTCACCCCCCGGTTTTCAGGGGGCGAAAGGCTACACCTTC. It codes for CASSPPGFQGAKGYTF.

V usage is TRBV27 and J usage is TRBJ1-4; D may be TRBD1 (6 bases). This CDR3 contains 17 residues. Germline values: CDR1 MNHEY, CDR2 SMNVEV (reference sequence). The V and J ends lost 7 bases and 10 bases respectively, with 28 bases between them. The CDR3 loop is CASTIRSGGRSMGKLFF. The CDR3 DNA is TGTGCCAGCACTATTCGGTCGGGGGGGCGGTCGATGGGAAAACTGTTTTTT.

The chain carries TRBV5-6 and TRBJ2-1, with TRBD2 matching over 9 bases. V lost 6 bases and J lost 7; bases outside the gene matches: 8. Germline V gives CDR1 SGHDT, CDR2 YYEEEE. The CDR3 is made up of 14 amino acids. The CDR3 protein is CASTAGGMINEQFF. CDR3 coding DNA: TGTGCCAGCACCGCGGGGGGGATGATTAATGAGCAGTTCTTC.